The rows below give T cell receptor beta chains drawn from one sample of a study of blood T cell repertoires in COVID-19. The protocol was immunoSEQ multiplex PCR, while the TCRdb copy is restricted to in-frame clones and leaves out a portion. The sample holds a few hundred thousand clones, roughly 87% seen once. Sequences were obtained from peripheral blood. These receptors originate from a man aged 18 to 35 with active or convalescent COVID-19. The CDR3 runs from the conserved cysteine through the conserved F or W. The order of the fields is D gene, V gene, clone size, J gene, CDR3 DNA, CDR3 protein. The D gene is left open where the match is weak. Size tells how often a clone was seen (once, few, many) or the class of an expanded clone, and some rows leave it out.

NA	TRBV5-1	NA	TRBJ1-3	TGCGCCAGCAGCTTGGACGGGGGGCAGGCGGCTGGAAACACCATATATTTT	CASSLDGGQAAGNTIYF
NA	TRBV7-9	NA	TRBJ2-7	TGTGCCAGCAGCTTATATGGGGCCCCCGACTCCTACGAGCAGTACTTC	CASSLYGAPDSYEQYF
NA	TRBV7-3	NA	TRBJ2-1	TGTGCCAGCAGCCTTATCCGGGGGAGGAACAATGAGCAGTTCTTC	CASSLIRGRNNEQFF
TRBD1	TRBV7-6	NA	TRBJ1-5	TGTGCCACCTTAGGACAGGGGGACAGCAATCAGCCCCAGCATTTT	CATLGQGDSNQPQHF
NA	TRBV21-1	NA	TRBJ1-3	TGTGCCAGCAGCAAAGCGCCTGAGGGGGGGAGCTCTGGAAACACCATATATTTT	CASSKAPEGGSSGNTIYF
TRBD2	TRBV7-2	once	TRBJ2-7	TGTGCCAGCAGCTTCGGGGGGACTAGTGTCTACGAGCAGTACTTC	CASSFGGTSVYEQYF
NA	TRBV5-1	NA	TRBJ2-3	TGCGCCAGCAGCTTGGCCTCAGGGGCCGCCCCGGCAGATACGCAGTATTTT	CASSLASGAAPADTQYF
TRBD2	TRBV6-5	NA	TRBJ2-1	TGTGCCAGCAGTTTGACTAGCGGGGGCTATGAGCAGTTCTTC	CASSLTSGGYEQFF
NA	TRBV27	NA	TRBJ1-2	TGTGCCAGCAGTTCCCCCACGACAGACCCTAACTATGGCTACACCTTC	CASSSPTTDPNYGYTF
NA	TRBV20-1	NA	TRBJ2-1	TGCAGTGCTAGAGGTCTAGCGGAGCAGTTCTTC	CSARGLAEQFF
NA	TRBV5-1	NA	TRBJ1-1	TGCGCCAGCAGAATAGGAGTCCAGGGGGAAGCTTTCTTT	CASRIGVQGEAFF
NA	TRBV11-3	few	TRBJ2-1	TGTGCCAGCAGCTTATGGCGGCGGGGTGAGCAGTTCTTC	CASSLWRRGEQFF
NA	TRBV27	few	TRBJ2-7	TGTGCCAGCAGTTTGGGGGGAGCGCTCGCCGAGCAGTACTTC	CASSLGGALAEQYF
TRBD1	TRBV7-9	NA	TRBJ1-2	TGTGCCAGCAGCGAACCGGGCAGGGGGGATTATGGCTACACCTTC	CASSEPGRGDYGYTF
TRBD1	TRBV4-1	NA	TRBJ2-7	TGCGCCAGCAGCCAGAACAGGGGTGTCTACGAGCAGTACTTC	CASSQNRGVYEQYF
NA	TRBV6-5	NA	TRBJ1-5	TGTGCCAGCAGTTATTCGGCAGGGTGGGATCAGCCCCAGCATTTT	CASSYSAGWDQPQHF
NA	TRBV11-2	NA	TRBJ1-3	TGTGCCTGGGGGGGTTCTGGAAACACCATATATTTT	CAWGGSGNTIYF
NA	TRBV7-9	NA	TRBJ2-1	TGTGCCAGCAGCTTAGAATATGCGGCTGAGCAGTTCTTC	CASSLEYAAEQFF
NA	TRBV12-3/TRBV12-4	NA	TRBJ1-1	TGTGCCAGCTCGCGGGGGCAGGGGACGACTTTCTTT	CASSRGQGTTFF
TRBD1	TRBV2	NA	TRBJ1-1	TGTGCCAGCAATACCCGGGACAGGGAGGCCGAAGCTTTCTTT	CASNTRDREAEAFF
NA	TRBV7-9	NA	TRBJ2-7	TGTGCCAGCAGCTGGCGGGGCTCTCTAGAGCAGTACTTC	CASSWRGSLEQYF
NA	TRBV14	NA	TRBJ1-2	TGTGCCAGCAGCCAAGAATTACGAGGGCGGGATCCTACGGGCTACACCTTC	CASSQELRGRDPTGYTF
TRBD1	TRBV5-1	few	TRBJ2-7	TGCGCCAGCAGCTCCACCGGGACAGGGGACGAGCAGTACTTC	CASSSTGTGDEQYF
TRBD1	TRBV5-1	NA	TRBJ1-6	TGCGCCAGCAGCTTGGAGGCAGGGGGTTACTCACCCCTCCACTTT	CASSLEAGGYSPLHF
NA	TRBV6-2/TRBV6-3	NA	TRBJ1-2	TGTGCCAGCAGTTACGGGGCAGGATTGACTAACTATGGCTACACCTTC	CASSYGAGLTNYGYTF
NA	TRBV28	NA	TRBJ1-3	TGTGCCAGCATCCAGAGGTCTGGAAACACCATATATTTT	CASIQRSGNTIYF
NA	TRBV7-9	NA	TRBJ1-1	TGTGCCAGCCAACGACAGGCCGACACTGAAGCTTTCTTT	CASQRQADTEAFF
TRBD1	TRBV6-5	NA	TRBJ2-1	TGTGCCACCCCCCGGGACAGTTACAATGAGCAGTTCTTC	CATPRDSYNEQFF
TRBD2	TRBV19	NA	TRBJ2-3	TGTGCCAGTAGTATAGCTAGCGGGGGGTGGCCGCAGTATTTT	CASSIASGGWPQYF
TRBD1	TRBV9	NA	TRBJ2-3	TGTGCCAGCAGCGCCCGGACAGGGGACACAGATACGCAGTATTTT	CASSARTGDTDTQYF
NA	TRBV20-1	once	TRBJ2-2	TGCAGTGCTAGTAGACAGGCCGGGGAGCTGTTTTTT	CSASRQAGELFF
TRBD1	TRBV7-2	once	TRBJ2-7	TGTGCCAGCAGCTCCGGGACAGGTCCCCTCGAGCAGTACTTC	CASSSGTGPLEQYF
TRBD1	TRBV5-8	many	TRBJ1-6	TGTGCCAGCACGCCCGGGACAGGCGCTTATAATTCACCCCTCCACTTT	CASTPGTGAYNSPLHF
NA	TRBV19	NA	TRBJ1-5	TGTGCCAGTAGTATCGGAGACGCGGGATTTCAGCCCCAGCATTTT	CASSIGDAGFQPQHF
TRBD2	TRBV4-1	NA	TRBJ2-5	TGCGCCAGCAGCCACCCGGGACTAGCGGGAGTTAACAGGACCCAGTACTTC	CASSHPGLAGVNRTQYF
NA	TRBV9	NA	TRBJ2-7	TGTGCCAGCAGCGTAGGGGGCTCCGAGCAGTACTTC	CASSVGGSEQYF
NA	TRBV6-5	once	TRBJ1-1	TGTGCCAGCACCCGCCAGGGAAACACTGAAGCTTTCTTT	CASTRQGNTEAFF
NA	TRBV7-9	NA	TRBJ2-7	TGTGCCAGCAGATCAGTGGGAGACCCCCACGAGCAGTACTTC	CASRSVGDPHEQYF
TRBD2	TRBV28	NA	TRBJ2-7	TGTGCCAGCAGACCTTCGGGGAGGCTAGCGGGTCCTCAGCCAACCCCCGGCTTCTACGAGCAGTACTTC	CASRPSGRLAGPQPTPGFYEQYF
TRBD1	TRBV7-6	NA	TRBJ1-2	TGTGCCAGCAGTCCCGAGGACAGGGTTAACTATGGCTACACCTTC	CASSPEDRVNYGYTF
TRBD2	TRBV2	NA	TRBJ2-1	TGTGCCAGCACCTTACTAGCGGGAGAAGGAAATGAGCAGTTCTTC	CASTLLAGEGNEQFF
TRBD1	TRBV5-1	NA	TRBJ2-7	TGCGCCAGCAGCCCCGACAGGGTTGAGCAGTACTTC	CASSPDRVEQYF
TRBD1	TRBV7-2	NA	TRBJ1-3	TGTGCCAGCAGCCCCTCCAGACAGGGGGCAAACACCATATATTTT	CASSPSRQGANTIYF
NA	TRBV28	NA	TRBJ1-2	TGTGCCAGCAGTTTAGAGGCCCCTATTAATGGCTACACCTTC	CASSLEAPINGYTF
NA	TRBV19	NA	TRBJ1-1	TGTGCCAGTACCTTGTCGGACAGCTACACTGAAGCTTTCTTT	CASTLSDSYTEAFF
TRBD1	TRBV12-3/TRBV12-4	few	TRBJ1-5	TGTGCCAGCGGACAGGGTTTGAGTCAGCCCCAGCATTTT	CASGQGLSQPQHF
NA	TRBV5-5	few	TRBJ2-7	TGTGCCAGCAGCCTATCCTCCACCTACGAGCAGTACTTC	CASSLSSTYEQYF
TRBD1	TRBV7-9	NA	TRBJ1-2	TGTGCCAGCAGCCCGTCCCGGGACAGGGGCTATGGCTACACCTTC	CASSPSRDRGYGYTF
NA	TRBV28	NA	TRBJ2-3	TGTGCCAGCAGTTTTGTGGAGGATTTCGCCACAGATACGCAGTATTTT	CASSFVEDFATDTQYF
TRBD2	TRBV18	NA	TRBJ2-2	TGTGCCAGCTCACCACAAGGACTAGCGGACTCCACCGGGGAGCTGTTTTTT	CASSPQGLADSTGELFF
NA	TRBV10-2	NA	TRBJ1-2	TGCGCCAGCAGTGATTGGGGTGACAGGAGCTTC	CASSDWGDRSF
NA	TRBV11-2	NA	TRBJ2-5	TGTGCCAGCAGCCCCGGACTAACGAAAGAGACCCAGTACTTC	CASSPGLTKETQYF
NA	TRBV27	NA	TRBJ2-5	TGTGCCAGCAGTTTGTTGGCAGTCAGTGAGACCCAGTACTTC	CASSLLAVSETQYF
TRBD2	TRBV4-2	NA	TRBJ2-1	TGTGCCAGCAGCCCCTACACCCTAGCGGGAGAGGAGATCAATGAGCAGTTCTTC	CASSPYTLAGEEINEQFF